Given below is one T cell receptor (beta chain) in context. Sequenced by immunoSEQ multiplex PCR; TCRdb stores in-frame clones only, minus some. The data contain roughly 40,000 clones, 85% to 95% of them singletons. Trimming removed 1 base from V and 2 bases from J, with 16 bases in between. Germline CDR1 LNHNV, CDR2 YYDKDF (reference sequence). The CDR3 is 17 amino acids. Checkpoint therapy with ipilimumab 1 mg/kg began 14 to 28 days after transplant. Patients got 3 mg/kg IV nivolumab weeks 1, 4, 7, 10, then biweekly through week 26. These data belong to a study of ipilimumab plus nivolumab after autologous stem cell transplantation. Study as a whole: A median of 8 nivolumab and 5 ipilimumab doses were given. The myeloma group: high-risk transplant-naive, or relapse within 3 years after first autologous transplant.

The source was PBMCs, collected in a trial of ipilimumab plus nivolumab as post-transplant consolidation. The chain recombines TRBV15 with TRBJ2-3, with D maybe TRBD1 (5 bases). This sequence originates from a male donor with multiple myeloma. For the CDR3, the DNA is TGTGCCACCAGCAGAGTAGGCAGAAGGGGTGACACAGATACGCAGTATTTT. It codes for CATSRVGRRGDTDTQYF.